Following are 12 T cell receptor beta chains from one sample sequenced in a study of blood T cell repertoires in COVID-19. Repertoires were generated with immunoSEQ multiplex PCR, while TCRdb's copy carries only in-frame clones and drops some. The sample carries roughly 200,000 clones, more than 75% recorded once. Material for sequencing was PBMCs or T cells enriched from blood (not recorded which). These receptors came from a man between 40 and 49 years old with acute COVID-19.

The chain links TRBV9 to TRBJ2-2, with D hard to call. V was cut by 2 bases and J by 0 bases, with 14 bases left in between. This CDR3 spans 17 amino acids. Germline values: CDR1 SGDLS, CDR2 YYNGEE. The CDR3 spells CASSVEPAAPNTGELFF. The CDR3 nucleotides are TGTGCCAGCAGCGTCGAACCTGCGGCCCCGAACACCGGGGAGCTGTTTTTT. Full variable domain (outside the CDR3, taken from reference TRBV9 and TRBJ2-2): DSGVTQTPKHLITATGQRVTLRCSPRSGDLSVYWYQQSLDQGLQFLIQYYNGEERAKGNILERFSAQQFPDLHSELNLSSLELGDSALYFCASSVEPAAPNTGELFFGEGSRLTVL.

The CDR3 bases are TGTGCCAGCGGGGCCAGGGCCCCAGATACGCAGTATTTT. Its translation is CASGARAPDTQYF. The J gene is TRBJ2-3, the V gene TRBV28; TRBD1 might be the D (5 bases). The V gene's germline CDR1 is MDHEN and CDR2 SYDVKM. Trimming removed 8 bases from V and 4 bases from J, with 13 bases in between. The CDR3 spans 13 residues.

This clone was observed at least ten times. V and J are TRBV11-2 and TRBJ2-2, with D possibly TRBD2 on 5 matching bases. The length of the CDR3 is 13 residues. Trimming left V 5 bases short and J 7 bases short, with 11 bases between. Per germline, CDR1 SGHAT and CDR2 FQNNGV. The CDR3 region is CASSPSRNGELFF. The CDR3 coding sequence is TGTGCCAGCAGCCCTAGCAGAAACGGGGAGCTGTTTTTT.

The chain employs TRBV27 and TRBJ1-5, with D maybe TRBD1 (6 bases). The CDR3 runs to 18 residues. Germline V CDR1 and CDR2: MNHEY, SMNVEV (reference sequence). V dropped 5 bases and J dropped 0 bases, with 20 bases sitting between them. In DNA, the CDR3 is TGTGCCAGCAGTCCCGGACAGACTTATTATTTTAGCAATCAGCCCCAGCATTTT. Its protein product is CASSPGQTYYFSNQPQHF.

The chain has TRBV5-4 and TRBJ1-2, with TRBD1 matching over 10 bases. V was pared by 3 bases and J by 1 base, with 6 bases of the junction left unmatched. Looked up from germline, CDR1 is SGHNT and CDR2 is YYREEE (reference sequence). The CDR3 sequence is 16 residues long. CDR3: CASSWGQGMINYGYTF. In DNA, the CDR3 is TGTGCCAGCAGCTGGGGACAGGGGATGATTAACTATGGCTACACCTTC.

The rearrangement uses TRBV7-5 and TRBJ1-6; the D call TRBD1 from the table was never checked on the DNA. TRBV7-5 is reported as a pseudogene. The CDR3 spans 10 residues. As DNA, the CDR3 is TGTGCCAGAAGAGGGTGGGGCAGATCGTTT. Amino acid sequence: CARRGWGRSF.

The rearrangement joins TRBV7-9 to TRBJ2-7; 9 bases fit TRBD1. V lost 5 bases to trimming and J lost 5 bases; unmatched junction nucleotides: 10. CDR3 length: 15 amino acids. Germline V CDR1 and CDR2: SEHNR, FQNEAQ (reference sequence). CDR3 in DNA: TGTGCCAGCAGCCCCCAAGGGGGACAGGGTGACGAGCAGTACTTC. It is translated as CASSPQGGQGDEQYF.

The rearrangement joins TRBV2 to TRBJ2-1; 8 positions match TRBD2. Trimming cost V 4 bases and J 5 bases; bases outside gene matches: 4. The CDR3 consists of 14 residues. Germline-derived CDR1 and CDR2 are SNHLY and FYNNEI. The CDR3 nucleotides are TGTGCCAGCAGTGCGGAAGCGGGAGACAATGAGCAGTTCTTC. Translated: CASSAEAGDNEQFF.

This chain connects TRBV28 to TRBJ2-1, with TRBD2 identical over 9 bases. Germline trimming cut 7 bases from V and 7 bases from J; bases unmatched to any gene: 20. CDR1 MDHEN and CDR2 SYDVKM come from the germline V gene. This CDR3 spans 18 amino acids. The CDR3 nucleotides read TGTGCCAGCACGGCTAGCGGGATAACCCCGATCTATGGTAATGAGCAGTTCTTC. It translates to CASTASGITPIYGNEQFF.

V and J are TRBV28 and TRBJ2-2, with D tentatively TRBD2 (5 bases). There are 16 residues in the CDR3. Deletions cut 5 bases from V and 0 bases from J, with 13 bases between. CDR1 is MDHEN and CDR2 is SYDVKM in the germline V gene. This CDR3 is CASSPRGSSNTGELFF. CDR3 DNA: TGTGCCAGCAGTCCCCGGGGTAGCTCGAACACCGGGGAGCTGTTTTTT. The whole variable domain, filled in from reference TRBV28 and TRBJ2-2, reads DVKVTQSSRYLVKRTGEKVFLECVQDMDHENMFWYRQDPGLGLRLIYFSYDVKMKEKGDIPEGYSVSREKKERFSLILESASTNQTSMYLCASSPRGSSNTGELFFGEGSRLTVL.

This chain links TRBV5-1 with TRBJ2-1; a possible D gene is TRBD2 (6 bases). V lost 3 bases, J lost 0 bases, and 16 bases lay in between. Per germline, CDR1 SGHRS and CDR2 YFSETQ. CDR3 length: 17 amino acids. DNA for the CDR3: TGCGCCAGCAGCTGGGCTGGGGGGTTGAGCTCCTACAATGAGCAGTTCTTC. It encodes CASSWAGGLSSYNEQFF.

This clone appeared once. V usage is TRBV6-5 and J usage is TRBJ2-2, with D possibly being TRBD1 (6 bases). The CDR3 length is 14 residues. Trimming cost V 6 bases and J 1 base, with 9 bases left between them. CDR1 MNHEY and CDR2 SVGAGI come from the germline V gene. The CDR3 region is CASRQGGNTGELFF. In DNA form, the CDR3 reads TGTGCCAGCAGACAGGGCGGGAACACCGGGGAGCTGTTTTTT.